This T cell receptor (beta chain) came from a study of regulatory T cells in long-lasting Graves disease. Both iRepertoire HTBI primers and Arm-PCR of CDR3 regions were used to build the TCR beta libraries. Original processing notes: Gene usage covered about 60 TRBV and some 13 TRBJ segments. Via MiXCR, TCRdb re-called the multiplex PCR reads, giving one row per CDR3 protein. The V and J calls follow TCRdb's processing rather than the paper's. The profile shows roughly 420,000 distinct CDR3 sequences, approximately 16% of them singletons. This clonotype appeared many times. Time point defined: newly diagnosed GD, antithyroid drugs for less than 3 months. Extracted PBMC RNA gave rise to the TCR library. The V and J ends lost 6 bases and 7 bases respectively, with 18 bases between them. CDR1 and CDR2 (germline): MDHEN, SYDVKM. The CDR3 spans 14 residues. This same sample was also taken into another study, of T cells in Graves' hyperthyroidism and ophthalmopathy. This second study says: Using the HTBI primer set, a first-round RT-PCR was run on the TCR CDR3. Ophthalmopathy was told apart from stable hyperthyroidism by a 13 V-J model.

The J gene is TRBJ1-1, the V gene TRBV28; tentatively, D is TRBD1 (6 bases). The sequence came from a woman under 40 with Graves disease. This material consisted of peripheral blood mononuclear cells (PBMCs), taken at new diagnosis, from a patient treated with antithyroid drugs. The CDR3: CASRLIPGGYEAFF. CDR3 DNA sequence: TGTGCCAGCAGGTTAATTCCCGGGGGCTATGAAGCTTTCTTT.